This T cell receptor beta chain emerged from a study of blood T cells in healthy people across ages. Study-wide points: Age showed a roughly linear inverse relationship with TCR beta diversity per million T cells. PBMCs left unsorted prevented a conclusive naive versus antigen-experienced comparison.

Then a second PCR, running roughly 7 to 11 cycles, was carried out with a sample-barcoded 5' primer and a J-beta primer mix. Every cDNA molecule bore a tag from a template-switch adaptor containing 12 random nucleotides. TCRdb analysed the 5' RACE reads with MiXCR anew, one entry per CDR3 protein. In the table there are roughly 2 million distinct CDR3 sequences, less than 50% of which are singletons. This clonotype was seen a handful of times. Antigen unknown. This CDR3 has 16 amino acids. CDR1 is SEHNR, CDR2 FQNEAQ, per germline (reference sequence). V was cut by 1 base and J by 3 bases, with 14 bases left in between. Each donor was a healthy Caucasian individual from Russia, aged 6 to 90.

The clonotype was recovered from a middle-aged woman in good health. This chain links TRBV7-9 with TRBJ2-3; perhaps TRBD1 as D (7 bases). Source material: blood. The CDR3 nucleotides read TGTGCCAGCAGCTTAGTGGGCAGGGGGGCGACAGATACGCAGTATTTT. This gives the protein CASSLVGRGATDTQYF.